One sample yielded the 19 T cell receptor beta chains listed below, sequenced in a study of T cell clonotyping in hematopoietic cell transplantation. The sample's time point: recipient sample about 28 days before transplant, after cytoreduction. TCRdb keeps only in-frame clones here, not all; method: immunoSEQ multiplex PCR. The sample has around 28,000 clones, approximately 81% seen once. The source was peripheral blood mononuclear cells, collected before stem cell transplant. Receptors originate from a man aged 35 to 55 with acute myeloid leukemia. Some clones in this sample may be carry-over from other donors' samples.

This chain joins TRBV6-6 and TRBJ2-7; D gene ambiguous. The CDR3 length is 14 residues. CDR1 MNHNY and CDR2 SVGAGI come from the germline V gene (reference sequence). Trimming took 7 bases from V and 3 from J, leaving 16 bases between them. CDR3 protein: CASTLSLGHYEQYF. CDR3 nucleotide sequence: TGTGCCAGCACCCTCTCCCTAGGGCACTACGAGCAGTACTTC.

The V call is TRBV5-5, the J call TRBJ2-3, with 12 bases identical to TRBD2. The CDR3 is 16 amino acids. Germline V gene lookup returns CDR1 SGHKS and CDR2 YYEKEE (reference sequence). After removal of 3 bases from V and 2 bases from J, the junction contained 4 bases not matched to a gene. The CDR3 protein is CASSSSSGGATDTQYF. DNA of the CDR3: TGTGCCAGCAGCTCGTCTAGCGGGGGGGCCACAGATACGCAGTATTTT.

This clone was counted a few times. The chain uses TRBV5-1 and TRBJ2-2, with D perhaps TRBD1 (6 bases). Germline CDR1 is SGHRS and CDR2 is YFSETQ. The CDR3 runs 18 residues. The V end lost 4 bases, the J end lost 1 base, and 20 bases lay between the germline ends. The CDR3 protein is CASSLGWTEHKNTGELFF. The DNA of the CDR3 is TGCGCCAGCAGCCTCGGATGGACAGAACATAAGAACACCGGGGAGCTGTTTTTT.

The chain recombines TRBV14 with TRBJ2-1; D may be TRBD2 (6 bases). The V and J ends lost 4 bases and 8 bases respectively, with 12 bases between them. CDR1 and CDR2 from the germline V gene are SGHDN and FVKESK. The CDR3 runs to 13 residues. CDR3 DNA sequence: TGTGCCAGCAGCCCGTCGAGGGAGGATGAGCAGTTCTTC. Amino acids: CASSPSREDEQFF.

This chain joins TRBV6-6 and TRBJ1-5; D might be TRBD1 (5 bases). The germline V gene encodes CDR1 MNHNY and CDR2 SVGAGI (reference sequence). Trimming stripped 8 bases from V and 4 bases from J, with 18 bases between. There are 15 residues in the CDR3. CDR3 coding DNA: TGTGCCAGCCGGTTAGGAGGGGCAGGTAATCAGCCCCAGCATTTT. Its protein is CASRLGGAGNQPQHF.

The CDR3 here is CASSLNPQQGNTQYF. For the CDR3, the DNA is TGCGCCAGCAGCTTAAACCCACAACAGGGGAATACGCAGTATTTT. This chain joins TRBV5-1 and TRBJ2-3; 7 bases are a match to TRBD1. CDR1 is SGHRS, CDR2 YFSETQ, per germline. The ends lost 2 bases at V and 7 bases at J; junction bases unmatched: 10. There are 15 residues in the CDR3.

This chain connects TRBV5-1 to TRBJ2-3; TRBD2 matches at 8 bases. The CDR3 runs to 15 residues. Per germline, CDR1 SGHRS and CDR2 YFSETQ. V was pared by 5 bases and J by 1 base, with 6 bases of the junction left unmatched. The CDR3 region has the DNA TGCGCCAGCAGTTTAGCGGGGACCCGCACAGATACGCAGTATTTT. This translates into CASSLAGTRTDTQYF.

This sequence joins TRBV6-1 and TRBJ2-7; a possible D gene is TRBD1 (5 bases). Germline values: CDR1 MNHNS, CDR2 SASEGT. The CDR3 is 13 residues long. Trimming cost V 5 bases and J 4 bases, with 12 bases left between them. CDR3 DNA: TGTGCCAGCAGTTCCCGACAGATATACGAGCAGTACTTC. Residues: CASSSRQIYEQYF.

The chain carries TRBV5-1 and TRBJ1-1; 11 bases are shared with TRBD1. V lost 1 base and J lost 2; bases outside the gene matches: 7. Looked up from germline, CDR1 is SGHRS and CDR2 is YFSETQ. CDR3 length equals 17 residues. CDR3 DNA: TGCGCCAGCAGCTTGAGAATCGGACAGGGGGCCAACACTGAAGCTTTCTTT. Encoded protein: CASSLRIGQGANTEAFF.

The rearrangement joins TRBV7-9 to TRBJ1-1; no reliable D call. The CDR3 consists of 15 residues. Germline assignment: CDR1 SEHNR and CDR2 FQNEAQ (reference sequence). Trimming shortened V by 4 bases and J by 3 bases, and 15 bases separated the two germline ends. The CDR3, as DNA: TGTGCCAGCAGCTCCGGCCCCATGTATGACACTGAAGCTTTCTTT. Its protein product is CASSSGPMYDTEAFF. Combining the CDR3 with reference TRBV7-9 and TRBJ1-1 gives the whole variable domain DTGVSQNPRHKITKRGQNVTFRCDPISEHNRLYWYRQTLGQGPEFLTYFQNEAQLEKSRLLSDRFSAERPKGSFSTLEIQRTEQGDSAMYLCASSSGPMYDTEAFFGQGTRLTVV.

The CDR3 DNA reads TGTGCCAGCAGCTTAGGGACTAGCGGCCACGAGCAGTACTTC. Translating gives CASSLGTSGHEQYF. The chain carries TRBV7-2 and TRBJ2-7, with 10 bases identical to TRBD2. This CDR3 region has 14 residues. Germline trimming cut 1 base from V and 5 bases from J; bases unmatched to any gene: 2. Germline values: CDR1 SGHTA, CDR2 FQGNSA.

The rearrangement links TRBV10-3 to TRBJ1-5, with a tentative D call TRBD1 (5 bases). Germline V gives CDR1 ENHRY, CDR2 SYGVKD. CDR3 length equals 15 residues. V lost 0 bases, J lost 7 bases, and 13 bases lay in between. The CDR3 DNA sequence: TGTGCCATCAGTGAGTCTCTTATGAGGGACCAGCCCCAGCATTTT. It is translated as CAISESLMRDQPQHF.

The chain combines TRBV5-4 with TRBJ1-1, with D possibly matching TRBD1 (5 bases). Germline CDR1 is SGHNT and CDR2 is YYREEE (reference sequence). Trimming removed 1 base at V and 5 bases at J, with 21 bases between. The length of the CDR3 is 17 residues. CDR3 in DNA: TGTGCCAGCAGCTTGAAGCTGGGTGGGGGTTTGGAAACTGAAGCTTTCTTT. Translating gives CASSLKLGGGLETEAFF.

The count of this clone is one. The chain couples TRBV4-1 to TRBJ1-2, with D hard to call. This CDR3 has 13 amino acids. The V gene lost 1 base and the J gene lost 8 bases, with 11 bases spanning the gap. The germline gives CDR1 MGHRA, CDR2 YSYEKL. The CDR3 DNA reads as TGCGCCAGCAGCCAAGGTAGCTTACGGGGCTACACCTTC. It codes for CASSQGSLRGYTF.

This clone came up a few times. The V call is TRBV5-4, the J call TRBJ2-3; D remains ambiguous. The CDR3 consists of 14 residues. Trimming left V 2 bases short and J 0 bases short, with 7 bases between. In germline, CDR1 is SGHNT, CDR2 YYREEE (reference sequence). This CDR3 is CASSLLPSTDTQYF. CDR3 in DNA: TGTGCCAGCAGCTTATTACCAAGCACAGATACGCAGTATTTT.

This chain links TRBV27 with TRBJ2-3; TRBD1 is a possible D gene (5 bases). The V and J ends lost 6 bases and 0 bases respectively, with 13 bases between them. Germline values: CDR1 MNHEY, CDR2 SMNVEV (reference sequence). The CDR3 totals 15 residues. This CDR3 is CASSRGRVSTDTQYF. The CDR3 DNA is TGTGCCAGCAGCAGAGGCAGGGTTAGCACAGATACGCAGTATTTT.

This clone was observed a few times. The V and J genes are TRBV4-2 and TRBJ1-5, with D unclear. CDR3 length: 13 residues. CDR1 is LGHNA and CDR2 is YNFKEQ in the germline V gene. The ends were cut back, 4 bases at V and 4 bases at J, with 8 bases in the middle. The CDR3 is CASSPAGNQPQHF. As DNA, the CDR3 is TGTGCCAGCAGCCCGGCGGGGAATCAGCCCCAGCATTTT.

The chain has TRBV28 and TRBJ2-7; 7 nucleotides align to TRBD1. CDR1 is MDHEN and CDR2 is SYDVKM in the germline V gene. The trim removed 7 bases at V and 2 bases at J, leaving 14 bases unmatched. The CDR3 runs to 16 residues. CDR3 sequence: CASTPRTGQGTYEQYF. CDR3 coding DNA: TGTGCCAGCACCCCAAGGACAGGCCAGGGGACCTACGAGCAGTACTTC.

The chain couples TRBV7-9 to TRBJ2-4, with D unresolved. V was trimmed by 5 bases and J by 0 bases, leaving 17 bases between them. There are 17 residues in the CDR3. Germline loops: CDR1 SEHNR, CDR2 FQNEAQ (reference sequence). The CDR3 protein is CASSPGWANLAKNIQYF. CDR3 nucleotide sequence: TGTGCCAGCAGCCCGGGTTGGGCGAACCTAGCCAAAAACATTCAGTACTTC.